This section outlines one T cell receptor beta chain sequence together with its context. Its antigen is unknown. The investigators amplified TCR beta CDR3 regions from RNA transcripts. With the HTBI primer set, the TCR CDR3 went through a first round of RT-PCR. TCRdb re-derived calls from the multiplex PCR reads in MiXCR, one entry per CDR3 protein. The repertoire holds roughly 700,000 distinct CDR3 sequences, with 14% as singletons. The CDR3 has 14 amino acids. V dropped 5 bases and J dropped 4; count of bases not matched to a gene: 3. CDR1 is DFQATT and CDR2 is SNEGSKA in the germline V gene (reference sequence). Graves' hyperthyroidism is called stable when ophthalmopathy does not progress within 18 months. Based on clinical symptoms, serum thyroxine and TRAb, thyroid ultrasound and orbital computed tomography, diagnoses were reached. This sample is part of a study of T cells in Graves' hyperthyroidism and ophthalmopathy. About the research overall: Initial diagnosis, before any treatment, was when peripheral blood was collected.

General study points: Most expanded thyroid clonotypes above 0.001 also appeared in blood.

The sample taken for sequencing was blood. This TCR came from a woman aged 18-29 years with Graves' hyperthyroidism. The V gene is TRBV20-1, the J gene TRBJ2-5; 14 nucleotides match TRBD2. The CDR3 nucleotides are TGCAGTGCTGAAGGGACTAGCGGGAGAGAGACCCAGTACTTC. Encoded protein: CSAEGTSGRETQYF.